The 10 T cell receptor beta chains listed next were all sequenced from one sample in a study of identical twins. TCRdb passed the 5' RACE reads through MiXCR, listing each CDR3 protein once. The profile covers about 1.7 million distinct CDR3 sequences, with around a third appearing a single time and under 0.35% taken by the ten largest. The specimen was cord blood. Receptors originate from a newborn girl in good health.

As regards this clonotype: Given a much more abundant clone one base away, this may be a read error. This chain uses TRBV27 with TRBJ1-2; 7 nucleotides align to TRBD1. Trimming took 5 bases from V and 4 from J; bases not matched to a gene: 4. The CDR3 covers 13 residues. Germline V gene lookup returns CDR1 MNHEY and CDR2 SMNVEV (reference sequence). CDR3 bases: TGTGCCAGCAGTCGAAGACAGGGCTATGGCTACACCTTC. Translated, it gives CASSRRQGYGYTF.

The J gene is TRBJ2-1, the V gene TRBV7-9; 7 nucleotides agree with TRBD2. After removal of 5 bases from V and 2 bases from J, the junction contained 9 bases not matched to a gene. Germline lookup yields CDR1 SEHNR and CDR2 FQNEAQ (reference sequence). The CDR3 has 16 amino acids. The CDR3 sequence: CASSASGTTTYNEQFF. CDR3 nucleotide sequence: TGTGCCAGCAGCGCCTCCGGGACTACAACCTACAATGAGCAGTTCTTC. Full variable domain (missing parts from reference TRBV7-9 and TRBJ2-1): DTGVSQNPRHKITKRGQNVTFRCDPISEHNRLYWYRQTLGQGPEFLTYFQNEAQLEKSRLLSDRFSAERPKGSFSTLEIQRTEQGDSAMYLCASSASGTTTYNEQFFGPGTRLTVL.

CDR3 sequence: CASSPLGPIGMEKLFF. CDR3 sequence (DNA): TGTGCCAGCAGCCCACTTGGGCCAATTGGGATGGAAAAACTGTTTTTT. V gene TRBV7-2 combines with J gene TRBJ1-4; D call uncertain. This CDR3 is built from 16 residues. V dropped 5 bases and J dropped 8 bases, with 21 bases sitting between them. In germline, CDR1 is SGHTA, CDR2 FQGNSA.

With regard to this clonotype: A much larger clone differs by one base, so this may be a read error. V and J are TRBV28 and TRBJ2-1; tentatively, D is TRBD1 (6 bases). This CDR3 has 15 residues. V was trimmed by 4 bases and J by 10 bases, leaving 20 bases between them. Germline CDR1 reads MDHEN; CDR2 reads SYDVKM. CDR3 in amino acids: CASSYPLRGSYEQFF. The DNA for the CDR3 is TGTGCCAGCAGTTATCCCCTCAGGGGATCCTACGAGCAGTTCTTC.

The chain couples TRBV27 to TRBJ2-7; 7 nucleotides agree with TRBD2. This CDR3 region has 13 residues. Per germline, CDR1 MNHEY and CDR2 SMNVEV (reference sequence). After removal of 7 bases from V and 7 bases from J, the junction contained 10 bases not matched to a gene. The CDR3 DNA reads TGTGCCAGCACTCACATAGCGGGCAATGAGCAGTACTTC. Its protein is CASTHIAGNEQYF.

The chain joins TRBV5-1 to TRBJ2-7; perhaps D is TRBD1 or TRBD2 (5 bases each). Germline CDR1 is SGHRS and CDR2 is YFSETQ. CDR3 size: 13 residues. V lost 4 bases to trimming and J lost 6 bases, with 14 bases between them. The CDR3 is CASSGGPLCEQYF. CDR3 nucleotides: TGCGCCAGCAGCGGGGGACCGCTCTGCGAGCAGTACTTC.

This clonotype was detected only a few times. V and J are TRBV29-1 and TRBJ2-5, with 7 bases that match TRBD2. Germline CDR1 is SQVTM and CDR2 is ANQGSEA. CDR3 length equals 16 residues. Trimming took 0 bases from V and 3 from J; bases not matched to a gene: 10. The CDR3 nucleotides are TGCAGCGTTGAAGATGGGGGGGTCGTACTCAAAGAGACCCAGTACTTC. This translates into CSVEDGGVVLKETQYF.

This clonotype was seen only once. This rearrangement joins TRBV20-1 to TRBJ2-7; TRBD2 matches at 7 bases. The germline gives CDR1 DFQATT, CDR2 SNEGSKA (reference sequence). This CDR3 has 13 residues. Trimming cost V 2 bases and J 3 bases; bases outside gene matches: 4. This chain's CDR3 is CSARPTSVYEQYF. The CDR3 coding sequence is TGCAGTGCTAGACCTACTAGCGTCTACGAGCAGTACTTC.

This clonotype has more than one count but fewer than ten. The V call is TRBV3-1, the J call TRBJ1-2, with 9 bases matching TRBD1. V gave up 1 base and J gave up 4 bases; unmatched junction bases: 4. Germline loops: CDR1 LGHDT, CDR2 YNNKEL (reference sequence). This CDR3 region has 15 residues. CDR3: CASSQGTGEGYGYTF. The CDR3 DNA reads as TGTGCCAGCAGCCAAGGGACAGGGGAGGGCTATGGCTACACCTTC.

The chain uses TRBV7-2 and TRBJ1-4, with D perhaps matching TRBD1 (5 bases). This CDR3 is built from 15 residues. Trimming took off 5 bases at V and 7 bases at J, with 17 bases between the two ends. Germline CDR1 reads SGHTA; CDR2 reads FQGNSA. The CDR3: CASSTSGGAGEKLFF. The CDR3 DNA is TGTGCCAGCAGCACGAGCGGGGGTGCGGGTGAAAAACTGTTTTTT.